This passage covers 12 T cell receptor beta chains from one sample sequenced in a study of T cells after yellow fever vaccination. Each CDR3 protein gets one entry after TCRdb re-called the 5' RACE reads with MiXCR. The data hold about 99,000 distinct CDR3 sequences, with around 5.8% observed a single time. The material was CD8+ T cells sorted from PBMCs, obtained 10 days after the yellow fever booster vaccination. The receptors here all came from a man aged 18 to 30 who received the YFV17D yellow fever vaccine.

The rearrangement joins TRBV4-1 to TRBJ2-7; the D gene is possibly TRBD2 (5 bases). The germline CDR1 and CDR2 sequences are MGHRA and YSYEKL. This CDR3 has 14 amino acids. Trimming stripped 6 bases from V and 2 bases from J, with 14 bases between. The CDR3 spells CASSPADGTYEQYF. DNA of the CDR3: TGCGCCAGCAGTCCCGCGGACGGGACCTACGAGCAGTACTTC.

This clonotype was picked up a small number of times. The rearrangement links TRBV12-3 or TRBV12-4 to TRBJ1-1, with TRBD1 matching over 9 bases. The CDR3 loop spans 14 amino acids. The V gene end was trimmed by 6 bases and the J gene end by 5 bases; junction bases not matched to a gene: 7. CDR3 bases: TGTGCCAGCAGCCCGGACAGGGGTGGGACTGAAGCTTTCTTT. The encoded protein is CASSPDRGGTEAFF.

This clonotype was seen only a few times. The rearrangement links TRBV3-1 to TRBJ1-3; D might be TRBD1 (6 bases). Trimming took 1 base from V and 7 from J, leaving 14 bases between them. This CDR3 region has 15 residues. The germline gives CDR1 LGHDT, CDR2 YNNKEL (reference sequence). CDR3 protein: CASSQVGGAVNTIYF. The CDR3 DNA reads as TGTGCCAGCAGCCAAGTAGGGGGTGCTGTGAACACCATATATTTT.

There are many counts of this clonotype. CDR3 bases: TGTGCCAGCAGTTTATTTGCGGGATCCTACGAGCAGTACGTC. It translates to CASSLFAGSYEQYV. The chain employs TRBV12-3 or TRBV12-4 and TRBJ2-7; weak D call: TRBD2 (6 bases). V lost 2 bases and J 1 base, leaving 9 bases between the germline ends. The CDR3 consists of 14 residues.

The chain uses TRBV7-9 and TRBJ1-6, with a tentative D call TRBD1 (5 bases). The CDR3 has 17 amino acids. Trimming took off 4 bases at V and 5 bases at J, with 18 bases between the two ends. Germline CDR1 and CDR2: SEHNR and FQNEAQ (reference sequence). The CDR3 DNA follows: TGTGCCAGCAGCTCTCGGTCACAGGCTCTGAATAATTCACCCCTCCACTTT. Residues: CASSSRSQALNNSPLHF.

This clonotype was counted a few times. J is TRBJ1-2 and V is TRBV4-2, with 7 bases fitting TRBD1. Germline lookup yields CDR1 LGHNA and CDR2 YNFKEQ. The CDR3 has 18 amino acids. V lost 1 base and J lost 4; bases outside the gene matches: 15. As DNA, the CDR3 is TGTGCCAGCAGCCAAGCCTCAGGGGGACCCCAGGTGGGCTATGGCTACACCTTC. Protein: CASSQASGGPQVGYGYTF.

This clonotype was detected only a few times. CDR3 in amino acids: CATSDIDTSYGYTF. The CDR3, as DNA: TGTGCCACCAGTGACATCGACACGTCCTATGGCTACACCTTC. The chain employs TRBV24-1 and TRBJ1-2; the D is unclear. Germline V gene data show CDR1 as KGHDR and CDR2 as SFDVKD. The CDR3 sequence is 14 residues long. Trimming removed 4 bases from V and 4 bases from J, with 12 bases in between.

This clonotype came up a few times. J is TRBJ2-2 and V is TRBV29-1; the D is unclear. Germline loops: CDR1 SQVTM, CDR2 ANQGSEA. Trimming took off 3 bases at V and 6 bases at J, with 8 bases between the two ends. The CDR3 has 12 amino acids. The CDR3 sequence is CSVESGPGELFF. CDR3 nucleotide sequence: TGCAGCGTTGAGTCCGGGCCCGGGGAGCTGTTTTTT.

V and J are TRBV6-2 or TRBV6-3 and TRBJ2-5, with D unclear. V lost 6 bases to trimming and J lost 7 bases, with 9 bases between them. Per the germline V gene, CDR1 is MNHEY and CDR2 is SVGEGT. The CDR3 has 11 residues. The CDR3 nucleotides read TGTGCCAGCAGGGCCGGCGGGACCCAGTACTTC. As protein: CASRAGGTQYF.

This rearrangement joins TRBV29-1 to TRBJ2-7, with D maybe TRBD2 (6 bases). Germline V gene data show CDR1 as SQVTM and CDR2 as ANQGSEA. The CDR3 length is 11 residues. The V gene lost 6 bases and the J gene lost 2 bases, with 8 bases spanning the gap. The CDR3 reads CSVEGPYEQYF. The CDR3 DNA reads TGCAGCGTGGAGGGACCCTACGAGCAGTACTTC.

The chain has TRBV12-5 and TRBJ1-6; 7 nucleotides align to TRBD1. This CDR3 contains 16 residues. With 5 bases clipped from V and 4 bases from J, the junction kept 8 bases outside the gene matches. The germline gives CDR1 LGHNT, CDR2 FRNRAP. The CDR3 bases are TGTGCTAGTGGTGATCAGGGGGTTCTGTATAATTCACCCCTCCACTTT. Protein: CASGDQGVLYNSPLHF.

The V gene is TRBV6-2 or TRBV6-3, the J gene TRBJ2-7, with TRBD1 matching over 8 bases. This CDR3 has 16 amino acids. Germline values: CDR1 MNHEY, CDR2 SVGEGT. The V gene end was trimmed by 0 bases and the J gene end by 1 base; junction bases not matched to a gene: 5. The DNA for the CDR3 is TGTGCCAGCAGTTACTCGAGGGACAGGCGGTCCTACGAGCAGTACTTC. It encodes CASSYSRDRRSYEQYF.